This T cell receptor beta chain originates from a study of circulating and synovial CD4+ cells in juvenile arthritis. Study-level findings and limits: These repertoires were less diverse than bulk blood CD4 repertoires.

Germline trimming cut 5 bases from V and 2 bases from J; bases unmatched to any gene: 12. This CDR3 comprises 16 residues. Per germline, CDR1 LGHNT and CDR2 FRNRAP. The assay was immunoSEQ multiplex PCR, and TCRdb's table has in-frame clones only and misses some. The profile shows approximately 36,000 clones, just under 95% of them singletons. In the case of this clone: The target antigen is unknown.

This chain links TRBV12-5 with TRBJ2-7; 7 bases are shared with TRBD2. The specimen sequenced was CD4+ T cells from blood. The clonotype originates from a human donor with juvenile idiopathic arthritis. This CDR3 is CASGHRGVHSTYEQYF. CDR3 nucleotide sequence: TGTGCTAGTGGTCACCGGGGGGTTCACAGTACCTACGAGCAGTACTTC.